This is a list of T cell receptor beta chains from one sample in a study of T cells in Graves' hyperthyroidism and ophthalmopathy. MiXCR, run by TCRdb on the multiplex PCR reads, gives a single entry per CDR3 protein. This sample yields about 300,000 distinct CDR3 sequences, of which roughly a fifth are seen a single time; about 40% belongs to the top ten. Sequenced sample: blood. The receptors originated from a man aged 50-60 years with Graves' ophthalmopathy. Each CDR3 is given with its conserved first and last residue. A D gene is named only where the DNA matches it firmly. Size values are once, few and many counts, or a class for expanded clones, and some rows have none.

TRBJ1-1,TRBV3-1,NA,NA,CASSPGGSHPGAFF,TGTGCCAGCAGCCCCGGAGGGAGTCACCCGGGAGCTTTCTTT
TRBJ1-2,TRBV2,few,NA,CASRGWAAENYGYTF,TGTGCCAGCAGAGGGTGGGCGGCTGAAAACTATGGCTACACCTTC
TRBJ2-1,TRBV28,few,NA,CASSLLGQAYREQFF,TGTGCCAGCAGTTTATTAGGGCAGGCCTACCGTGAGCAGTTCTTC
TRBJ2-2,TRBV7-8,few,TRBD1,CASSPRDRGNTGELFF,TGTGCCAGCAGCCCACGGGACAGGGGGAACACCGGGGAGCTGTTTTTT
TRBJ2-3,TRBV4-2,NA,TRBD1,CASSQEGTGVDTQYF,TGTGCCAGCAGCCAAGAGGGGACAGGAGTGGATACGCAGTATTTT
TRBJ2-3,TRBV12-3/TRBV12-4,NA,NA,CASLPAGKDTQYF,TGTGCCAGCCTTCCAGCGGGCAAAGATACGCAGTATTTT
TRBJ2-1,TRBV6-2/TRBV6-3,NA,TRBD2,CASKDTRAGGNNEQFF,TGTGCCAGCAAGGACACCCGAGCGGGAGGGAACAATGAGCAGTTCTTC
TRBJ2-1,TRBV18,NA,TRBD2,CASSLTGLAGGYNEQFF,TGTGCCAGCTCACTCACGGGCCTAGCGGGAGGCTACAATGAGCAGTTCTTC
TRBJ2-4,TRBV6-1,few,TRBD1,CASSPSGTEVAKNIQYF,TGTGCCAGCAGTCCATCCGGGACAGAAGTAGCCAAAAACATTCAGTACTTC
TRBJ2-5,TRBV2,many,NA,CASSGETQYF,TGTGCCAGCAGTGGGGAGACCCAGTACTTC
TRBJ1-2,TRBV5-1,NA,NA,CASSLSAREPYTF,TGTGCCAGCAGCTTGTCGGCGAGGGAACCCTACACCTTC
TRBJ2-1,TRBV3-1,many,TRBD1,CASSQATGGGYNEQFF,TGTGCCAGCAGCCAAGCAACAGGGGGAGGCTACAATGAGCAGTTCTTC
TRBJ2-7,TRBV3-1,many,NA,CASSQGRHGYEQYF,TGTGCCAGCAGCCAAGGACGCCATGGATACGAGCAGTACTTC
TRBJ2-3,TRBV7-8,many,NA,CASRPGREFTDTQYF,TGTGCCAGCAGACCGGGACGGGAATTCACAGATACGCAGTATTTT
TRBJ2-3,TRBV20-1,NA,NA,CSASSPRTGGSTDTQYF,TGCAGTGCTAGTAGCCCGAGGACCGGCGGTAGCACAGATACGCAGTATTTT
TRBJ2-1,TRBV7-9,many,TRBD2,CASSFQEGGTYNEQFF,TGTGCCAGCAGCTTTCAAGAGGGAGGGACGTACAATGAGCAGTTCTTC
TRBJ2-7,TRBV6-2/TRBV6-3,NA,NA,CASSQEPYEQYF,TGTGCCAGCAGCCAAGAACCTTACGAGCAGTACTTC
TRBJ2-1,TRBV27,many,NA,CASSLRGSSYNEQFF,TGTGCCAGCAGTTTACGGGGGAGCTCCTACAATGAGCAGTTCTTC
TRBJ2-6,TRBV12-3/TRBV12-4,few,TRBD1,CASSPDRGETGANVLTF,TGTGCCAGCAGTCCGGACAGGGGTGAGACTGGGGCCAACGTCCTGACTTTC
TRBJ2-1,TRBV11-2,many,TRBD2,CASSLALGLAFNEQFF,TGTGCCAGCAGCTTAGCTCTAGGACTAGCTTTCAATGAGCAGTTCTTC
TRBJ2-3,TRBV3-1,once,NA,CASLNTGSITDTQYF,TGTGCCAGCTTGAATACAGGTTCCATCACAGATACGCAGTATTTT
TRBJ2-7,TRBV11-2,NA,NA,CASSLYRQTHEQYF,TGTGCCAGCAGCTTATATCGACAGACCCACGAGCAGTACTTC
TRBJ1-5,TRBV6-1,many,NA,CASKLGIGQPQHF,TGTGCCAGCAAGTTAGGGATAGGGCAGCCCCAGCATTTT
TRBJ1-1,TRBV9,many,TRBD1,CASSLGTGDTEAFF,TGTGCCAGCAGCCTGGGGACAGGGGACACTGAAGCTTTCTTT
TRBJ2-7,TRBV10-3,few,NA,CAISSVSYEQYF,TGTGCCATCAGCTCAGTCTCCTACGAGCAGTACTTC
TRBJ1-1,TRBV7-6,few,NA,CASSLALGGPEAFF,TGTGCCAGCAGCCTCGCACTCGGAGGACCTGAAGCTTTCTTT
TRBJ2-3,TRBV4-1,few,TRBD2,CASSQPSGTDTQYF,TGCGCCAGCAGCCAACCTAGCGGGACAGATACGCAGTATTTT
TRBJ1-3,TRBV7-9,NA,NA,CASSLGQAGHSGNTIYF,TGTGCCAGTTCGCTGGGTCAGGCCGGTCACTCTGGAAACACCATATATTTT
TRBJ1-5,TRBV20-1,few,NA,CSAVGNQPQHF,TGCAGTGCCGTGGGGAATCAGCCCCAGCATTTT
TRBJ1-1,TRBV5-6,NA,NA,CATSLVGGNTEAFF,TGTGCCACCAGCTTGGTCGGGGGGAACACTGAAGCTTTCTTT
TRBJ2-7,TRBV3-1,few,TRBD2,CASSSPGTRKYEQYF,TGTGCCAGCAGCTCTCCCGGGACTAGAAAATACGAGCAGTACTTC
TRBJ2-7,TRBV11-2,many,TRBD2,CASSSSGTSFGEQYF,TGTGCCAGCAGCTCTTCCGGGACTAGCTTCGGGGAGCAGTACTTC
TRBJ1-1,TRBV20-1,many,NA,CSASTDSGRPNTEAFF,TGCAGTGCTTCCACCGACTCGGGGCGACCGAACACTGAAGCTTTCTTT
TRBJ2-2,TRBV20-1,NA,TRBD2,CSARSPSGSGLAGELFF,TGCAGTGCTAGATCCCCTAGCGGGAGCGGTTTGGCCGGGGAGCTGTTTTTT